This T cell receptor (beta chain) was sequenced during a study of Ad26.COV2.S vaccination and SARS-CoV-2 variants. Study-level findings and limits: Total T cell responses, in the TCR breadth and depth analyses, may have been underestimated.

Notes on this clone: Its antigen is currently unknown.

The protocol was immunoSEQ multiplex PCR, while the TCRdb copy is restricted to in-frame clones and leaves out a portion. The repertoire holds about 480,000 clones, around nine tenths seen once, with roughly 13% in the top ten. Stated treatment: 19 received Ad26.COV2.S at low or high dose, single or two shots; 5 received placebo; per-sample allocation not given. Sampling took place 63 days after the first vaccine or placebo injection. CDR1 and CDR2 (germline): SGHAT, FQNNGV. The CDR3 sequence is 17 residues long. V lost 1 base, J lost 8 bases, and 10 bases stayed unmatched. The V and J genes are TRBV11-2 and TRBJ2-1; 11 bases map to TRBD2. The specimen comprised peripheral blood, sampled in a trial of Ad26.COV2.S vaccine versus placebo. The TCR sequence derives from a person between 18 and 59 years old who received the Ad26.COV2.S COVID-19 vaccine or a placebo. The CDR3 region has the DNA TGTGCCAGCAGCTTAGCTCGTCTAGCGGGAGGTTCCGATGAGCAGTTCTTC. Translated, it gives CASSLARLAGGSDEQFF.